A single sample gave rise to the 26 T cell receptor beta chains below, sequenced in a study of CD8+CD57+ T cells in acquired aplastic anemia (dated by TCRdb to 2016 to 2018). The patients picked for sequencing were ones in whom flow cytometry had shown an expansion of CD8+CD57+ cells. Sequenced on an Illumina HiSeq 2000. Genomic DNA served as template for TCR beta VDJ combination and CDR3 sequence profiling. TCRdb trimmed the raw reads at Q25, called clones with MiXCR and kept productive beta chains. Every CDR3 protein is listed once, alongside the most common genes and DNA of its rows. Counted in this sample were roughly 170,000 distinct CDR3 sequences; approximately 48% of them appeared once. The top ten clones comprise approximately 12% of the sample. The specimen sequenced was sorted CD4+, CD8+, or CD8+CD57+ T cells (not recorded which) from PBMCs. The receptors stem from a human donor with aplastic anemia.

About this clonotype: This could be a read error, since a much larger clone is one nucleotide away. The chain recombines TRBV5-1 with TRBJ1-4; D remains ambiguous. V was shortened by 6 bases and J by 0 bases, with 12 bases between the two germline ends. The CDR3 runs 15 residues. CDR1 is SGHRS and CDR2 is YFSETQ in the germline V gene. The CDR3 protein is CASTTWGATNEKLFF. In nucleotides, the CDR3 is TGCGCCAGCACCACTTGGGGTGCAACTAATGAAAAACTGTTTTTT. Together with reference TRBV5-1 and TRBJ1-4, the CDR3 gives the full variable domain: KAGVTQTPRYLIKTRGQQVTLSCSPISGHRSVSWYQQTPGQGLQFLFEYFSETQRNKGNFPGRFSGRQFSNSRSEMNVSTLELGDSALYLCASTTWGATNEKLFFGSGTQLSVL.

This sequence joins TRBV6-5 and TRBJ1-2; D ambiguous. The CDR3 is made up of 15 amino acids. V dropped 0 bases and J dropped 0 bases, with 8 bases sitting between them. CDR1 is MNHEY, CDR2 SVGAGI, per germline. CDR3 amino acids: CASSYSSLTNYGYTF. The CDR3 coding sequence is TGTGCCAGCAGTTACTCGAGTCTCACTAACTATGGCTACACCTTC.

The sample holds a few counts of this clonotype. The gene calls are TRBV2 and TRBJ2-6; D call uncertain. In germline, CDR1 is SNHLY, CDR2 FYNNEI. With 6 bases removed from V and 0 bases from J, the gap between germline ends came to 9 bases. The CDR3 totals 15 residues. In nucleotides, the CDR3 is TGTGCCAGCAGCCAAGATCTCTCTGGGGCCAACGTCCTGACTTTC. Translated: CASSQDLSGANVLTF. Combining the CDR3 with reference TRBV2 and TRBJ2-6 gives the whole variable domain EPEVTQTPSHQVTQMGQEVILRCVPISNHLYFYWYRQILGQKVEFLVSFYNNEISEKSEIFDDQFSVERPDGSNFTLKIRSTKLEDSAMYFCASSQDLSGANVLTFGAGSRLTVL.

The chain uses TRBV25-1 and TRBJ2-7, with D unresolved. Trimming removed 1 base at V and 8 bases at J, with 12 bases between. Looked up from germline, CDR1 is MGHDK and CDR2 is SYGVNS. The CDR3 spans 13 residues. The CDR3 loop reads CASSELLRYKQYF. CDR3 in DNA: TGTGCCAGCAGTGAATTGCTACGATACAAGCAGTACTTC.

Ten or more counts support this clonotype. The chain employs TRBV27 and TRBJ1-6, with 7 bases that match TRBD1. The CDR3 is 14 residues long. Germline lookup yields CDR1 MNHEY and CDR2 SMNVEV (reference sequence). With 6 bases clipped from V and 5 bases from J, the junction kept 4 bases outside the gene matches. CDR3 residues: CASRYGTDNSPLHF. As DNA, the CDR3 is TGTGCCAGCAGGTACGGGACAGATAATTCACCCCTCCACTTT.

This chain uses TRBV2 with TRBJ2-5; D is perhaps TRBD2 (7 bases). Germline V CDR1 and CDR2: SNHLY, FYNNEI. The CDR3 is 15 amino acids. Trimming took off 6 bases at V and 2 bases at J, with 16 bases between the two ends. The CDR3 loop is CASSLGGVEQETQYF. The CDR3 DNA follows: TGTGCCAGCAGCTTAGGGGGGGTCGAGCAAGAGACCCAGTACTTC.

This chain uses TRBV20-1 with TRBJ2-7; TRBD1 matches at 9 bases. This CDR3 region has 15 residues. CDR1 is DFQATT and CDR2 is SNEGSKA in the germline V gene (reference sequence). Losses at the gene ends were 1 base for V and 6 bases for J; bases not matched to a gene: 10. CDR3: CSARGPGTGSGEQYF. The DNA for the CDR3 is TGCAGTGCTAGAGGCCCCGGGACAGGGTCGGGCGAGCAGTACTTC.

Comments on this clonotype: It may be a read error: a sequence one base away is much more abundant. The chain carries TRBV6-5 and TRBJ1-3; TRBD1 is a possible D gene (5 bases). Germline CDR1 MNHEY, CDR2 SVGAGI. This CDR3 region has 15 residues. The CDR3 is CASSYSGGSGSTIYF. The CDR3 DNA reads TGTGCCAGCAGTTACTCCGGGGGTTCTGGAAGCACCATATATTTT.

This clonotype was detected only a few times. The gene calls are TRBV15 and TRBJ2-6, with TRBD2 matching 8 bases. Losses at the gene ends were 1 base for V and 1 base for J; bases not matched to a gene: 3. This CDR3 region has 17 residues. Per the germline V gene, CDR1 is LNHNV and CDR2 is YYDKDF (reference sequence). The CDR3 region is CATSRAGGLSGANVLTF. The CDR3 region has the DNA TGTGCCACCAGCAGAGCGGGGGGGCTATCTGGGGCCAACGTCCTGACTTTC.

This clonotype was counted a few times. The rearrangement joins TRBV11-1 to TRBJ2-3, with D possibly TRBD1 on 5 matching bases. V was shortened by 4 bases and J by 0 bases, with 14 bases between the two germline ends. CDR3 length: 16 residues. Germline V CDR1 and CDR2: SGHAT, FQDESV (reference sequence). CDR3 in amino acids: CASSYLQGISTDTQYF. CDR3 coding DNA: TGTGCCAGCAGCTACCTCCAGGGTATCAGCACAGATACGCAGTATTTT.

Concerning this clonotype: Given a much more abundant clone one base away, this may be a read error. The conserved phenylalanine or tryptophan normally closing the CDR3 is absent here, so this likely arose from a read error. This chain connects TRBV12-5 to TRBJ2-5, with 11 bases aligning to TRBD2. The junction had 4 bases not matched to a gene; V was cut back by 6 bases and J by 1 base. This CDR3 is 15 amino acids long. Germline V gene data show CDR1 as LGHNT and CDR2 as FRNRAP. The CDR3 sequence: CASGRLAGFQETQYL. CDR3 sequence (DNA): TGTGCTAGTGGAAGACTAGCGGGGTTCCAAGAGACCCAGTACCTC.

The V gene is TRBV7-9, the J gene TRBJ1-2, with a tentative D call TRBD1 (6 bases). V dropped 6 bases and J dropped 6 bases, with 14 bases sitting between them. The CDR3 is 13 residues long. The germline gives CDR1 SEHNR, CDR2 FQNEAQ (reference sequence). The DNA of the CDR3 is TGTGCCAGCAGTGAAAGCACAGGGAATGGCTACACCTTC. Translation: CASSESTGNGYTF.

This clonotype showed up many times. J is TRBJ2-7 and V is TRBV6-1; possible D gene TRBD2, 6 bases. The CDR3 runs to 14 residues. Germline V gene lookup returns CDR1 MNHNS and CDR2 SASEGT. V gave up 6 bases and J gave up 2 bases, with 14 bases separating them. DNA of the CDR3: TGTGCCAGCAGGGACACCGGGAGCCCCTACGAGCAGTACTTC. It translates to CASRDTGSPYEQYF.

This chain joins TRBV15 and TRBJ1-2; D is perhaps TRBD1 (5 bases). Germline V gene sequence: CDR1 LNHNV, CDR2 YYDKDF (reference sequence). The CDR3 has 17 amino acids. Trimming cost V 0 bases and J 2 bases, with 16 bases left between them. The CDR3 coding sequence is TGTGCCACCAGCAGAGATCTGGGGCAGGGCGGGAACTATGGCTACACCTTC. Translation: CATSRDLGQGGNYGYTF.

A few counts support this clonotype. This chain links TRBV7-8 with TRBJ2-3; D is uncertain. The germline CDR1 and CDR2 sequences are SGHVS and FQNEAQ. V dropped 1 base and J dropped 0 bases, with 5 bases sitting between them. The CDR3 extends over 14 amino acids. CDR3 bases: TGTGCCAGCAGCTTAGTTAGCAGCACAGATACGCAGTATTTT. It translates to CASSLVSSTDTQYF.

The chain is built from TRBV6-5 and TRBJ1-4, with D possibly TRBD1 on 5 matching bases. The ends were cut back, 2 bases at V and 2 bases at J, with 15 bases in the middle. The CDR3 covers 17 residues. The germline CDR1 and CDR2 sequences are MNHEY and SVGAGI. The CDR3 nucleotides read TGTGCCAGCAGTTACGGGACGGCGAAAGGCACTAATGAAAAACTGTTTTTT. Protein product: CASSYGTAKGTNEKLFF.

The rearrangement links TRBV13 to TRBJ2-5; 9 bases are a match to TRBD1. Germline CDR1 is PRHDT and CDR2 is FYEKMQ (reference sequence). The CDR3 has 16 residues. V was clipped by 2 bases and J by 2 bases; unmatched bases: 6. This CDR3 reads CASSLYGTGRQETQYF. Written as DNA, the CDR3 is TGTGCCAGCAGCTTATACGGGACAGGGCGACAAGAGACCCAGTACTTC.

This clonotype was recorded at least ten times. The CDR3: CATSDPTGQGETQYF. The CDR3 bases are TGTGCCACCAGTGACCCGACAGGGCAGGGGGAGACCCAGTACTTC. V gene TRBV24-1 combines with J gene TRBJ2-5; 7 bases match TRBD1. The junction had 9 bases not matched to a gene; V was cut back by 4 bases and J by 5 bases. Germline V gene lookup returns CDR1 KGHDR and CDR2 SFDVKD. The CDR3 covers 15 residues.

Ten or more counts support this clonotype. The chain carries TRBV6-5 and TRBJ2-7; possibly TRBD1 for D (6 bases). Germline CDR1 and CDR2: MNHEY and SVGAGI. This CDR3 spans 13 amino acids. Trimming stripped 7 bases from V and 2 bases from J, with 12 bases between. This CDR3 is CASTPGQTYEQYF. CDR3 in DNA: TGTGCCAGCACCCCCGGACAGACCTACGAGCAGTACTTC.

The chain combines TRBV4-1 with TRBJ1-3, with D uncertain. Germline CDR1 is MGHRA and CDR2 is YSYEKL. Between the trimmed V and J ends, which lost 0 bases and 2 bases, there was a span of 8 bases. The CDR3 has 15 residues. The CDR3 nucleotides are TGCGCCAGCAGCCAAGATCTGGCAGCTGGAAACACCATATATTTT. This encodes CASSQDLAAGNTIYF.

The CDR3 loop reads CSARVLGRPEAFF. In nucleotides, the CDR3 is TGCAGTGCTAGAGTACTAGGGAGACCTGAAGCTTTCTTT. This sequence joins TRBV20-1 and TRBJ1-1, with unresolved D. CDR1 is DFQATT and CDR2 is SNEGSKA in the germline V gene (reference sequence). CDR3 length: 13 residues. Trimming pared 1 base from V and 6 bases from J, leaving 12 bases between.

There are many counts of this clonotype. The chain is built from TRBV7-9 and TRBJ1-4; D may be TRBD1 (5 bases). This CDR3 has 16 residues. Looked up from germline, CDR1 is SEHNR and CDR2 is FQNEAQ (reference sequence). The V gene lost 1 base and the J gene lost 0 bases, with 9 bases spanning the gap. The CDR3: CASSLGRATTNEKLFF. The CDR3 DNA reads TGTGCCAGCAGCTTAGGCAGGGCGACAACTAATGAAAAACTGTTTTTT.

The chain couples TRBV10-3 to TRBJ1-1; weak D call: TRBD1 (5 bases). CDR3 length equals 12 residues. The germline CDR1 and CDR2 sequences are ENHRY and SYGVKD. Trimming removed 2 bases at V and 12 bases at J, with 13 bases between. CDR3 protein: CAISEDRGVSFF. CDR3 nucleotides: TGTGCCATCAGTGAGGATCGGGGGGTATCTTTCTTT.

A single count supports this clonotype. This chain links TRBV29-1 with TRBJ1-2; 10 bases agree with TRBD1. The CDR3 length is 13 residues. V lost 7 bases, J lost 8 bases, and 10 bases stayed unmatched. CDR1 is SQVTM and CDR2 is ANQGSEA in the germline V gene. CDR3 sequence (DNA): TGCAGCGCCCCCCGGGACAGGGGTGCGGGCTACACCTTC. This sequence encodes CSAPRDRGAGYTF.

At least ten counts were recorded for this clonotype. The gene calls are TRBV5-1 and TRBJ2-7; TRBD2 agrees at 10 bases. V shed 1 base and J 4 bases; nucleotides not matched to a gene: 11. The CDR3 runs 17 residues. Germline V gene data show CDR1 as SGHRS and CDR2 as YFSETQ. The CDR3 sequence: CASSLSKQRGGGYEQYF. CDR3 DNA: TGCGCCAGCAGCTTGTCCAAACAGCGGGGGGGTGGGTACGAGCAGTACTTC. Combining the CDR3 with reference TRBV5-1 and TRBJ2-7 gives the whole variable domain KAGVTQTPRYLIKTRGQQVTLSCSPISGHRSVSWYQQTPGQGLQFLFEYFSETQRNKGNFPGRFSGRQFSNSRSEMNVSTLELGDSALYLCASSLSKQRGGGYEQYFGPGTRLTVT.

The gene calls are TRBV2 and TRBJ2-7; TRBD2 agrees at 14 bases. The CDR3 is 15 residues long. Trimming at V came to 8 bases and at J to 3 bases, leaving 6 bases not matched to a gene. CDR1 and CDR2 (germline): SNHLY, FYNNEI. CDR3 sequence reads: CASPTGTSGSYEQYF. As DNA, the CDR3 is TGTGCCAGCCCCACCGGGACTAGCGGGAGCTACGAGCAGTACTTC.